Below are 2 T cell receptor beta chains sequenced from a single sample in a study of early T cells in non-severe SARS-CoV-2 infection. MiXCR was run by TCRdb on the 5' RACE reads, yielding one entry per CDR3 protein. Found here are approximately 70,000 distinct CDR3 sequences, about 13% of them singletons; the top ten hold about 5%. Sequencing input: whole blood. The receptors originated from an adult who was a healthcare worker with PCR-confirmed SARS-CoV-2 infection or an uninfected control (not recorded which).

This clonotype was picked up many times. The CDR3 is CASSQGTVNQPQHF. In nucleotides, the CDR3 is TGTGCCAGTAGCCAAGGGACAGTCAATCAGCCCCAGCATTTT. The chain has TRBV19 and TRBJ1-5; 7 bases are shared with TRBD1. After removal of 6 bases from V and 3 bases from J, the junction contained 5 bases not matched to a gene. This CDR3 contains 14 residues. Germline V gene sequence: CDR1 LNHDA, CDR2 SQIVND (reference sequence).

This chain joins TRBV12-3 or TRBV12-4 and TRBJ2-5, with 14 positions matching TRBD2. V dropped 5 bases and J dropped 2; count of bases not matched to a gene: 1. The CDR3 sequence is 15 residues long. The CDR3 nucleotides are TGTGCCAGCAGTCGACTAGCGGGGGGGCAAGAGACCCAGTACTTC. Amino acid sequence: CASSRLAGGQETQYF.